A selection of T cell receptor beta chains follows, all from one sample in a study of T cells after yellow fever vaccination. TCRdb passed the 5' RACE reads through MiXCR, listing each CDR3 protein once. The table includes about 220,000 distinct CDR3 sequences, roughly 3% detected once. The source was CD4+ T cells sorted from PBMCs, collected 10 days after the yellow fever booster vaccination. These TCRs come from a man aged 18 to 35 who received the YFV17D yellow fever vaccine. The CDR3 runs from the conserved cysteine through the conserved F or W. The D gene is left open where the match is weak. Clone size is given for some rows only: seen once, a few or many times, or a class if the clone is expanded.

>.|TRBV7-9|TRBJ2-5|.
TGTGCCAGCAGCTTAGGGTCAGGGGTTGAGACCCAGTACTTC
CASSLGSGVETQYF
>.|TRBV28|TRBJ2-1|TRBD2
TGTGCCAGCAGTTTAGTATCCAGCGGGGGGGCCGTTGAGCAGTTCTTC
CASSLVSSGGAVEQFF
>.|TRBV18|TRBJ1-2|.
TGTGCCAGCTCACCCGGTAATCATGATGGCTACACCTTC
CASSPGNHDGYTF
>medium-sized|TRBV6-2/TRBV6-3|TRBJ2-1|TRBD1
TGTGCCAGCAGTCCCCTCCGGGACAGGGTGGACAATGAGCAGTTCTTC
CASSPLRDRVDNEQFF
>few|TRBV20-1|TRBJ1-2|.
TGCAGTGCGGCCGGGACGGTACTTGGCTACACCTTC
CSAAGTVLGYTF
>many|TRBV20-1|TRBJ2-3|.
TGCAGTGCTAAGGAGGGGGCCGATACGCAGTATTTT
CSAKEGADTQYF
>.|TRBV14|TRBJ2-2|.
TGTGCCAGCAGGCTGACAGCGAACACCGGGGAGCTGTTTTTT
CASRLTANTGELFF
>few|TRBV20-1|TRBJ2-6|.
TGCAGTGCTAGACACCGTATGAAACGCTCTGGGGCCAACGTCCTGACTTTC
CSARHRMKRSGANVLTF
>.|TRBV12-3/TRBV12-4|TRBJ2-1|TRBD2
TGTGCCAGCAGTTCCTCAGCTGGCGCGGGGGTCTACAATGAGCAGTTCTTC
CASSSSAGAGVYNEQFF
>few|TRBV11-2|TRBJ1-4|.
TGTGCCAGCAGCTTTGGATCCACCAGATCAAATGAAAAACTGTTTTTT
CASSFGSTRSNEKLFF
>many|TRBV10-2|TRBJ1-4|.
TGCGCCAGCAGGGACGGCTTATTGGGAAAACTGTTTTTT
CASRDGLLGKLFF
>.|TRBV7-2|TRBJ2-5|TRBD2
TGTGCCAGCAGCCTCTCTAGCGGGGCGTACCAAGAGACCCAGTACTTC
CASSLSSGAYQETQYF
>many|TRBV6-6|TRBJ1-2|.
TGTGCCAGCAGTTACTCCCAGATTAACTATGGCTACACCTTC
CASSYSQINYGYTF
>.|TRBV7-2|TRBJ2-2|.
TGTGCCAGCGCTTACAGGGCGGCCGGGGAGCTGTTTTTT
CASAYRAAGELFF
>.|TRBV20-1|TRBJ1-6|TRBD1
TGCAGTGCCCCAACCGACAGGGTGAATTCACCCCCCCACTTT
CSAPTDRVNSPPHF
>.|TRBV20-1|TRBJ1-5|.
TGCAGTGCTAGTAACCGCTATCAGCCCCAGCATTTT
CSASNRYQPQHF
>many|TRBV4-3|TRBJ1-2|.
TGCGCCAGCAGCCAAGACGCCGGGTCCCGCGGCTACACCTTC
CASSQDAGSRGYTF
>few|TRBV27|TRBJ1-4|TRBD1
TGTGCCAGCACCCGACAGGGGGCAAACACTAATGAAAAACTGTTTTTT
CASTRQGANTNEKLFF
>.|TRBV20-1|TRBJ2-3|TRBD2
TGCAGTGCTAGACCGCTAGCGGGTGGGACAGATACGCAGTATTTT
CSARPLAGGTDTQYF
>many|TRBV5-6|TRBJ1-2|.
TGTGCCAGCAGCTTGCCCAGCCCAGCAAATGGCTACACCTTC
CASSLPSPANGYTF
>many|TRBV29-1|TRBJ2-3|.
TGCAGCGTTTATTCTCCGGGACACTCCACAGATACGCAGTATTTT
CSVYSPGHSTDTQYF
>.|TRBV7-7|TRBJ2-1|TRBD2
TGTGCCAGCAGCTTAGGCAGCGGGGCCCACAATGAGCAGTTCTTC
CASSLGSGAHNEQFF
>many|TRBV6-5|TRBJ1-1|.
TGTGCCAGCAGTTACCAACGCAGGTCGTATACTGAAGCTTTCTTT
CASSYQRRSYTEAFF
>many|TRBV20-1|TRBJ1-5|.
TGCAGTGCTAGTGGAGGGAATCAGCCCCAGCATTTT
CSASGGNQPQHF
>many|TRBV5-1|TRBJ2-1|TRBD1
TGCGCCAGCAGCTTGGCGGGACAGCTTTACAATGAGCAGTTCTTC
CASSLAGQLYNEQFF
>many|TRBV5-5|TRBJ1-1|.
TGTGCCAGCAGCTGGAGGGTGACTGAAGCTTTCTTT
CASSWRVTEAFF
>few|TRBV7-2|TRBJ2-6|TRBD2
TGTGCCAGCAGCTTAGCGGGGGGGAGCTCTGGGGCCAACGTCCTGACTTTC
CASSLAGGSSGANVLTF
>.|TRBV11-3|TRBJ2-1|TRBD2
TGTGCCAGCAGCTCGGGACTAGCGGGGGGGAACAATGAGCAGTTCTTC
CASSSGLAGGNNEQFF
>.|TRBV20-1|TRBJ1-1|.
TGCAGTGCTAGAGACCCCGCCGGGGGAGACACTGAAGCTTTCTTT
CSARDPAGGDTEAFF
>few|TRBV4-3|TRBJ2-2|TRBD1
TGCGCCAGCGGGACAGGGACCACCGGGGAGCTGTTTTTT
CASGTGTTGELFF
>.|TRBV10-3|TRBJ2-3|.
TGTGCCATCAGTGGTAGTGGCGATACGCAGTATTTT
CAISGSGDTQYF
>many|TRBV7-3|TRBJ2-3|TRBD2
TGTGCCAGCAGCGCCGGTGGACTAGCGGGGGGACTCACAGATACGCAGTATTTT
CASSAGGLAGGLTDTQYF
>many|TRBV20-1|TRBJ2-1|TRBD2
TGCAGTGCTAGAGATCCGGGGGGGGGCCCCTACAATGAGCAGTTCTTC
CSARDPGGGPYNEQFF
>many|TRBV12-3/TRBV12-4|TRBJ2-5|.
TGTGCCAGCAGAAAAGGGGAGGTGCTGAGCGAGACCCAGTACTTC
CASRKGEVLSETQYF
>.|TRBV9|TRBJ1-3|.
TGTGCCAGCAGCGGACCGGGGGACGGAAACACCATATATTTT
CASSGPGDGNTIYF